These 30 T cell receptor beta chains originate from one sample sequenced in a study of blood T cells in healthy people across ages. The authors ran a second PCR of about 7 to 11 cycles using a sample-barcoded 5' primer and a J-beta primer mix. TCRdb itself ran the 5' RACE reads through MiXCR, one entry per CDR3 protein. The sample holds roughly 1.9 million distinct CDR3 sequences; about 39% are singletons and the top ten take 23%. Sample: blood. The receptor set was obtained from a human donor in good health.

This rearrangement joins TRBV28 to TRBJ1-1; 8 bases are shared with TRBD1. This CDR3 is 19 amino acids long. Germline trimming cut 5 bases from V and 5 bases from J; bases unmatched to any gene: 22. Germline lookup yields CDR1 MDHEN and CDR2 SYDVKM. CDR3 in DNA: TGTGCCAGCAGTCCACCCCTGGACAGGGTCGGAACCTGGCCGACTGAAGCTTTCTTT. It encodes CASSPPLDRVGTWPTEAFF.

This clonotype has more than one count but fewer than ten. The chain couples TRBV11-2 to TRBJ2-3; D not resolved. Germline V gives CDR1 SGHAT, CDR2 FQNNGV. This CDR3 region has 15 residues. V shed 2 bases and J shed 3 bases, with 12 bases lying between them. As DNA, the CDR3 is TGTGCCAGCAGCTTATTTGGGGTTACGACAGATACGCAGTATTTT. It translates to CASSLFGVTTDTQYF.

This clonotype appeared many times. J is TRBJ1-2 and V is TRBV4-2, with D possibly matching TRBD1 (6 bases). This CDR3 contains 18 residues. CDR1 and CDR2 from the germline V gene are LGHNA and YNFKEQ. Deletions cut 0 bases from V and 4 bases from J, with 21 bases between. CDR3 region: CASSQETGGQGRGYGYTF. In DNA form, the CDR3 reads TGTGCCAGCAGCCAAGAAACCGGCGGGCAGGGGCGAGGCTATGGCTACACCTTC.

The CDR3: CSARTWDRGNTEAFF. Written as DNA, the CDR3 is TGCAGTGCTAGAACATGGGACAGAGGAAACACTGAAGCTTTCTTT. The V call is TRBV20-1, the J call TRBJ1-1; 7 positions match TRBD1. Per germline, CDR1 DFQATT and CDR2 SNEGSKA (reference sequence). The trim removed 2 bases at V and 2 bases at J, leaving 8 bases unmatched. The CDR3 contains 15 residues.

CDR3 sequence reads: CASSPADRDPYEQYF. For the CDR3, the DNA is TGCGCCAGCAGCCCGGCGGACAGGGACCCCTACGAGCAGTACTTC. The chain combines TRBV5-1 with TRBJ2-4; 8 nucleotides align to TRBD1. The DNA end is more similar to TRBJ2-7, so the J call may be wrong. CDR1 is SGHRS and CDR2 is YFSETQ in the germline V gene. The CDR3 contains 15 residues.

The rearrangement joins TRBV21-1 to TRBJ2-4; the table assigns TRBD1, which was not confirmed against the DNA. TRBV21-1 is a recognized pseudogene. This CDR3 is 17 amino acids long. DNA for the CDR3: TGTGCCAGCAGCAAAGCGACAGGGGGGCTAGCCAAAAACATTCAGTACTTC. Protein sequence: CASSKATGGLAKNIQYF.

A single count supports this clonotype. The CDR3 spells CASSQNYQGRFGDTQYF. The CDR3 bases are TGCGCCAGCAGCCAGAATTATCAGGGTCGGTTCGGAGATACGCAGTATTTT. The chain couples TRBV4-3 to TRBJ2-3; D is perhaps TRBD1 (5 bases). Germline loops: CDR1 LGHNA, CDR2 YSLEER. This CDR3 has 17 residues. Trimming cost V 3 bases and J 5 bases, with 21 bases left between them.

The sample holds a few counts of this clonotype. J is TRBJ2-3 and V is TRBV2; D ambiguous. Trimming stripped 1 base from V and 0 bases from J, with 11 bases between. Per the germline V gene, CDR1 is SNHLY and CDR2 is FYNNEI. The CDR3 has 16 residues. In DNA, the CDR3 is TGTGCCAGCAGTGAAGTTGGCAAATGGAGCACAGATACGCAGTATTTT. It translates to CASSEVGKWSTDTQYF.

The chain couples TRBV20-1 to TRBJ2-3; TRBD2 matches at 7 bases. V trimming: 1 base; J trimming: 8 bases; junction bases outside the gene matches: 3. The CDR3 totals 12 residues. The germline CDR1 and CDR2 sequences are DFQATT and SNEGSKA (reference sequence). The chain's CDR3 is CSARVSSGTQYF. The CDR3, as DNA: TGCAGTGCTAGAGTTTCTAGCGGTACGCAGTATTTT.

The gene calls are TRBV15 and TRBJ2-5; 7 bases are shared with TRBD2. The trim removed 0 bases at V and 12 bases at J, leaving 7 bases unmatched. The germline V gene encodes CDR1 LNHNV and CDR2 YYDKDF (reference sequence). CDR3 length equals 13 residues. In DNA form, the CDR3 reads TGTGCCACCAGCAGAGATTATCGGGGGGAAGAGTACTTC. It is translated as CATSRDYRGEEYF.

The chain joins TRBV3-1 to TRBJ1-5; D possibly corresponds to TRBD1 (6 bases). V was clipped by 5 bases and J by 0 bases, with 11 bases between them. Germline values: CDR1 LGHDT, CDR2 YNNKEL (reference sequence). This CDR3 spans 15 amino acids. The CDR3 DNA sequence: TGTGCCAGCAGCGAACAGGGCCTTAGCAATCAGCCCCAGCATTTT. Protein product: CASSEQGLSNQPQHF.

The rearrangement links TRBV20-1 to TRBJ1-1; TRBD1 might be the D (6 bases). The CDR3 sequence is 13 residues long. V shed 4 bases and J shed 1 base, with 10 bases lying between them. Germline CDR1 DFQATT, CDR2 SNEGSKA (reference sequence). CDR3 in DNA: TGCAGTGCTAAGGGACACTCGAACACTGAAGCTTTCTTT. Its translation is CSAKGHSNTEAFF.

The chain combines TRBV29-1 with TRBJ1-1; D remains ambiguous. The CDR3 spans 14 residues. V lost 6 bases, J lost 5 bases, and 19 bases lay in between. Per the germline V gene, CDR1 is SQVTM and CDR2 is ANQGSEA. This CDR3 reads CSVAAPGEGTEAFF. The DNA of the CDR3 is TGCAGCGTCGCGGCCCCCGGTGAAGGAACTGAAGCTTTCTTT.

The chain employs TRBV11-2 and TRBJ2-7, with a tentative D call TRBD2 (6 bases). This CDR3 comprises 15 residues. Germline-derived CDR1 and CDR2 are SGHAT and FQNNGV. V gave up 2 bases and J gave up 5 bases, with 16 bases separating them. The CDR3 region has the DNA TGTGCCAGCAGCTTAAGGGCGGGACCGACCCACGAGCAGTACTTC. Its translation is CASSLRAGPTHEQYF.

This clonotype was recorded at least ten times. The chain uses TRBV29-1 and TRBJ2-1; D may be TRBD1 (5 bases). Trimming took off 3 bases at V and 3 bases at J, with 9 bases between the two ends. This CDR3 has 13 residues. Germline values: CDR1 SQVTM, CDR2 ANQGSEA. The CDR3, as DNA: TGCAGCGTTGACCTGACAGACTACAATGAGCAGTTCTTC. Residues: CSVDLTDYNEQFF.

This chain links TRBV6-2 or TRBV6-3 with TRBJ2-5; 10 positions match TRBD2. The ends lost 1 base at V and 5 bases at J; junction bases unmatched: 13. Germline assignment: CDR1 MNHEY and CDR2 SVGEGT. The CDR3 sequence is 18 residues long. The CDR3 loop reads CASSYWEPSGGAGETQYF. The CDR3 nucleotides read TGTGCCAGCAGTTACTGGGAACCGAGCGGGGGGGCCGGGGAGACCCAGTACTTC.

CDR3 sequence reads: CASSRSSGGYETQYF. DNA for the CDR3: TGTGCCAGCAGCCGATCGTCGGGGGGGTACGAGACCCAGTACTTC. V is TRBV3-1 and J is TRBJ2-7, with TRBD2 matching 8 bases. The J call may be in error: the DNA end matches TRBJ2-5 better. The CDR3 is 15 residues long. CDR1 and CDR2 (germline): LGHDT, YNNKEL (reference sequence).

This clonotype occurred a few times. The rearrangement links TRBV7-2 to TRBJ1-2; no clear D gene. The CDR3 extends over 14 amino acids. Germline CDR1 SGHTA, CDR2 FQGNSA. The V gene lost 4 bases and the J gene lost 2 bases, with 11 bases spanning the gap. Here the CDR3 DNA reads TGTGCCAGCAGCTCTTTAACACCGAACTATGGCTACACCTTC. Translated, it gives CASSSLTPNYGYTF.

V usage is TRBV27 and J usage is TRBJ1-6; no clear D. The CDR3 spans 17 residues. The V gene's germline CDR1 is MNHEY and CDR2 SMNVEV (reference sequence). V gave up 2 bases and J gave up 5 bases, with 16 bases separating them. The DNA for the CDR3 is TGTGCCAGCAGTTTAAGGGCCCAGAGAGAGGATAATTCACCCCTCCACTTT. It yields the protein CASSLRAQREDNSPLHF.

Turning to this clonotype: Possible read error: a much larger clone is one base away. This chain connects TRBV7-9 to TRBJ2-2, with a tentative D call TRBD1 (6 bases). Germline-derived CDR1 and CDR2 are SEHNR and FQNEAQ (reference sequence). The CDR3 covers 17 residues. CDR3 sequence: CASSATLRDILTGKLFF. CDR3 nucleotides: TGTGCCAGCAGCGCCACGCTCCGGGACATTCTAACCGGGAAGCTGTTTTTT.

This clonotype has just one count. The chain links TRBV7-2 to TRBJ2-7; no definite D call. The CDR3 loop spans 13 amino acids. Germline V CDR1 and CDR2: SGHTA, FQGNSA. Trimming took off 0 bases at V and 3 bases at J, with 6 bases between the two ends. The CDR3 coding sequence is TGTGCCAGCAGCTTAGCCAATCTCTACGAGCAGTACTTC. It yields the protein CASSLANLYEQYF.

This clonotype occurred many times. The rearrangement uses TRBV5-1 and TRBJ1-6; TRBD1 might be the D (5 bases). Germline-derived CDR1 and CDR2 are SGHRS and YFSETQ. The V end was cut by 5 bases, the J end by 7 bases, with 10 bases between. This CDR3 is 13 amino acids long. CDR3 protein: CASRTDTNSPLHF. The CDR3 DNA reads as TGCGCCAGCAGGACGGACACGAATTCACCCCTCCACTTT.

J is TRBJ2-1 and V is TRBV7-2; D is ambiguous. Germline values: CDR1 SGHTA, CDR2 FQGNSA. The V gene lost 6 bases and the J gene lost 0 bases, with 15 bases spanning the gap. There are 16 residues in the CDR3. For the CDR3, the DNA is TGTGCCAGCAGGTACCACGCGGTTAGCTCCTACAATGAGCAGTTCTTC. This gives the protein CASRYHAVSSYNEQFF.

This chain joins TRBV7-8 and TRBJ2-1, with D tentatively TRBD1 or TRBD2 (5 bases each). The CDR3 spans 15 residues. The germline V gene encodes CDR1 SGHVS and CDR2 FQNEAQ. V was shortened by 0 bases and J by 10 bases, with 16 bases between the two germline ends. The DNA of the CDR3 is TGTGCCAGCAGCTTAGCTGAGGGGTCCCCCGGCGAGCAGTTCTTC. Its protein is CASSLAEGSPGEQFF.

At least ten counts were recorded for this clonotype. J is TRBJ1-1 and V is TRBV2, with D uncertain. This CDR3 region has 13 residues. In germline, CDR1 is SNHLY, CDR2 FYNNEI. Trimming cost V 7 bases and J 3 bases, with 12 bases left between them. This CDR3 is CASKEEIHTEAFF. CDR3 coding DNA: TGTGCCAGCAAGGAGGAAATTCACACTGAAGCTTTCTTT.

This clonotype has ten or more counts. The chain is built from TRBV7-2 and TRBJ2-7, with 7 bases identical to TRBD1. Germline CDR1 and CDR2: SGHTA and FQGNSA. J gave up 4 bases and V 3 bases, and 3 bases lay outside the gene matches. The CDR3 extends over 13 amino acids. DNA for the CDR3: TGTGCCAGCAGCTTTGACAGGGCTTACGAGCAGTACTTC. It codes for CASSFDRAYEQYF.

This clonotype was found a few times. J is TRBJ1-4 and V is TRBV10-3, with D tentatively TRBD1 (5 bases). The CDR3 is 17 residues long. Germline-derived CDR1 and CDR2 are ENHRY and SYGVKD. The ends were cut back, 2 bases at V and 6 bases at J, with 19 bases in the middle. In nucleotides, the CDR3 is TGTGCCATCAGTGAGAAGGGGCAGCCTTATTTAGATGAAAAACTGTTTTTT. Its translation: CAISEKGQPYLDEKLFF.

This chain links TRBV5-6 with TRBJ2-7; D remains ambiguous. The CDR3 is 14 amino acids. In germline, CDR1 is SGHDT, CDR2 YYEEEE. With 2 bases removed from V and 2 bases from J, the gap between germline ends came to 11 bases. CDR3 DNA: TGTGCCAGCAGCTTCCTAGGGCTTACCTACGAGCAGTACTTC. This gives the protein CASSFLGLTYEQYF.

J is TRBJ1-1 and V is TRBV3-1, with a weak D call TRBD1 (5 bases). Between the trimmed V and J ends, which lost 0 bases and 4 bases, there was a span of 12 bases. The length of the CDR3 is 15 residues. Per germline, CDR1 LGHDT and CDR2 YNNKEL (reference sequence). The CDR3 protein is CASSQDSGRGTEAFF. The CDR3 DNA reads TGTGCCAGCAGCCAAGATTCAGGGAGAGGCACTGAAGCTTTCTTT.

This clonotype was detected a few times. The chain joins TRBV20-1 to TRBJ1-1; unclear D gene. The length of the CDR3 is 13 residues. Germline V lookup: CDR1 DFQATT, CDR2 SNEGSKA (reference sequence). V was shortened by 5 bases and J by 3 bases, with 13 bases between the two germline ends. The CDR3, as DNA: TGCAGTGCTCCTGCGTTTAGTTACACTGAAGCTTTCTTT. Translating it yields CSAPAFSYTEAFF.